This T cell receptor (beta chain) comes out of a study of T cell responses to AZD1222 COVID-19 vaccine. Study-wide points: Spike-specific TCR breadth and depth went up after people got two AZD1222 doses. Seropositivity was recorded at baseline in only a handful of AZD1222 recipients. CD4 TCRs covered the whole spike, strongest at regions 160-218 and 743-854.

The method was immunoSEQ multiplex PCR; TCRdb's version includes in-frame clones alone and lacks a portion of them. Of approximately 61,000 clones listed, about 81% are singletons. About this clone itself: Its antigen is unidentified.

V shed 1 base and J shed 5 bases, with 15 bases lying between them. The CDR3 covers 15 residues. Germline V gives CDR1 SGHDN, CDR2 FVKESK. The clonotype was recovered from an adult who received the AZD1222 COVID-19 vaccine. Here the sequenced sample was peripheral blood, taken 28 days after the second AZD1222 dose. The chain combines TRBV14 with TRBJ2-7; possibly TRBD1 or TRBD2 for D (6 bases each). The DNA of the CDR3 is TGTGCCAGCAGCCAAGGGAACAGGGCGGGGAACGAGCAGTACTTC. Its protein product is CASSQGNRAGNEQYF.